This T cell receptor beta chain was documented in a study of T cell responses to AZD1222 COVID-19 vaccine. Findings and caveats of the study: Close to half of all spike-specific TCRs reportedly target regions of the variants that are unmutated. At 160-218 and 743-854, vaccine-associated CD4 TCRs were dominant, and they spanned spike. In all cases, repertoires were sampled only after the peak T cell response.

Sequencing was performed with immunoSEQ multiplex PCR; in TCRdb, only in-frame clones are kept and a portion is missing. The repertoire has roughly 120,000 clones, about 88% of them found once; the top ten carry around 1.5%. The CDR3 has 16 residues. Germline loops: CDR1 SGHRS, CDR2 YFSETQ. V lost 5 bases, J lost 0 bases, and 14 bases lay in between. This clone was seen only once. What it binds is unknown. V usage is TRBV5-1 and J usage is TRBJ2-2; D is ambiguous. This specimen consisted of peripheral blood, obtained on day 0 of AZD1222 vaccination. This clonotype was sampled from an adult in good health. CDR3 sequence (DNA): TGCGCCAGCAGTACAGTTCCCGGGCCGAACACCGGGGAGCTGTTTTTT. This gives the protein CASSTVPGPNTGELFF.